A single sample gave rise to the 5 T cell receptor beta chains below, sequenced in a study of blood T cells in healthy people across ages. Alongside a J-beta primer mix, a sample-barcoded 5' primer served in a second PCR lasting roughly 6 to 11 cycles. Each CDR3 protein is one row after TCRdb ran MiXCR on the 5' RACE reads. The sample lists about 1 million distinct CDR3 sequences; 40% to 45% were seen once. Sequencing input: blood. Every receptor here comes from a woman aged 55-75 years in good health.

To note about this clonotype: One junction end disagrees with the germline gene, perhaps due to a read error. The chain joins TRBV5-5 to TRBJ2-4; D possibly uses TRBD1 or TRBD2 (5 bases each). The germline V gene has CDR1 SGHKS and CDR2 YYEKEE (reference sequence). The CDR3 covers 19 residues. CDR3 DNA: TGTGCCAGCACCGGGGCGGGCAGTACTACAGATCTAGCCAAAAACATTCAGAACTTC. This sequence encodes CASTGAGSTTDLAKNIQNF.

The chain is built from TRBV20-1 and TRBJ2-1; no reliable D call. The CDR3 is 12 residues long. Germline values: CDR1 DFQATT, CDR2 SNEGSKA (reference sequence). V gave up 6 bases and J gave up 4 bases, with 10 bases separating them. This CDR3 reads CSALLKYNEQFF. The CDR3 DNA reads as TGCAGTGCGCTCCTGAAATACAATGAGCAGTTCTTC.

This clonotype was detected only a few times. The CDR3 DNA follows: TGCGCCAGCAGCTTGGCCCCGACTAGCCTGAACATTCAGTACTTC. It encodes CASSLAPTSLNIQYF. The rearrangement joins TRBV5-1 to TRBJ2-4; 7 bases align to TRBD2. Per germline, CDR1 SGHRS and CDR2 YFSETQ. V trimming: 0 bases; J trimming: 7 bases; junction bases outside the gene matches: 7. The CDR3 contains 15 residues.

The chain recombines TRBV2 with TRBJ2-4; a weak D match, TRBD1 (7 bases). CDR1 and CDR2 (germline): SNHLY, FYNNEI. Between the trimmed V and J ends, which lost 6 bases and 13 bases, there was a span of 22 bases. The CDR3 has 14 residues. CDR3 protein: CASRRDSPPGEQYF. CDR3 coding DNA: TGTGCCAGCAGACGGGACAGTCCCCCGGGGGAGCAGTACTTC.

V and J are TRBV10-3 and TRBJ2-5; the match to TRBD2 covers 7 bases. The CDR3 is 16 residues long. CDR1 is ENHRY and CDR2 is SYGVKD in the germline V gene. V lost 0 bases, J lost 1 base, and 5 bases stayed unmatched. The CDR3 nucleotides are TGTGCCATCAGTGAGTCCGGGGGAGGGATCCAAGAGACCCAGTACTTC. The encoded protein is CAISESGGGIQETQYF.